Listed below are T cell receptor beta chains from one sample, sequenced in a study of blood T cell repertoires in COVID-19. The table came from immunoSEQ multiplex PCR; TCRdb's copy has only in-frame clones and leaves some out. Seen here are nearly 40,000 clones, around 80% observed once, and the top ten hold 35% to 45%. The sample taken for sequencing was peripheral blood. The receptors originated from a man older than 75 with active or convalescent COVID-19. The CDR3 runs from the conserved cysteine through the conserved F or W. Fields, in order: J gene, V gene, CDR3 length, CDR3 protein.

j_gene: TRBJ2-3
v_gene: TRBV6-5
len: 15
CDR3aa: CASSYSTMGADTQYF

j_gene: TRBJ1-2
v_gene: TRBV9
len: 14
CDR3aa: CASSPTGGDYGYTF

j_gene: TRBJ2-7
v_gene: TRBV4-2
len: 13
CDR3aa: CASRSPGYSEQYF

j_gene: TRBJ1-6
v_gene: TRBV28
len: 14
CDR3aa: CASSLQLFNSPLHF

j_gene: TRBJ2-7
v_gene: TRBV12-3/TRBV12-4
len: 13
CDR3aa: CASSLGPSGEQYF

j_gene: TRBJ1-4
v_gene: TRBV9
len: 15
CDR3aa: CASSPTGQTNEKLFF

j_gene: TRBJ1-3
v_gene: TRBV7-8
len: 17
CDR3aa: CASSLYPTRNAGNTIYF

j_gene: TRBJ1-5
v_gene: TRBV10-3
len: 13
CDR3aa: CAISDRHSSPQHF

j_gene: TRBJ1-2
v_gene: TRBV27
len: 12
CDR3aa: CASRGQPYGYTF

j_gene: TRBJ2-1
v_gene: TRBV7-9
len: 16
CDR3aa: CASSPVAGVHYNEQFF

j_gene: TRBJ2-7
v_gene: TRBV28
len: 10
CDR3aa: CASSRYEQYF

j_gene: TRBJ2-3
v_gene: TRBV30
len: 17
CDR3aa: CAWSAGTSKTITDTQYF

j_gene: TRBJ2-5
v_gene: TRBV11-3
len: 13
CDR3aa: CASSRTVGETQYF

j_gene: TRBJ2-1
v_gene: TRBV18
len: 16
CDR3aa: CASSPPGQGAYNEQFF

j_gene: TRBJ1-1
v_gene: TRBV24-1
len: 12
CDR3aa: CATSRQGGETFF

j_gene: TRBJ1-6
v_gene: TRBV28
len: 15
CDR3aa: CASKFTGTKVSPLHF

j_gene: TRBJ2-7
v_gene: TRBV18
len: 13
CDR3aa: CASSATRVYEQYF

j_gene: TRBJ1-5
v_gene: TRBV28
len: 15
CDR3aa: CASSLSGRANQPQHF

j_gene: TRBJ2-1
v_gene: TRBV3-1/TRBV3-2
len: 15
CDR3aa: CASSQTSGVNNEQFF

j_gene: TRBJ2-3
v_gene: TRBV5-4
len: 15
CDR3aa: CASSLAVHHTDTQYF

j_gene: TRBJ2-5
v_gene: TRBV2
len: 13
CDR3aa: CASSGTGQETQYF

j_gene: TRBJ2-1
v_gene: TRBV19
len: 16
CDR3aa: CASSMGSGTLHNEQFF

j_gene: TRBJ2-3
v_gene: TRBV9
len: 17
CDR3aa: CASSVGLAGGPADTQYF

j_gene: TRBJ2-3
v_gene: TRBV7-3
len: 16
CDR3aa: CASSLRGSPSTDTQYF

j_gene: TRBJ1-2
v_gene: TRBV3-1/TRBV3-2
len: 17
CDR3aa: CASSQILDRGPFYGYTF

j_gene: TRBJ1-1
v_gene: TRBV6-6
len: 15
CDR3aa: CATWEGVRMNTEAFF

j_gene: TRBJ2-3
v_gene: TRBV3-1/TRBV3-2
len: 13
CDR3aa: CASSQSAGDTQYF

j_gene: TRBJ2-1
v_gene: TRBV7-9
len: 15
CDR3aa: CASSVTGSSYNEQFF

j_gene: TRBJ2-1
v_gene: TRBV19
len: 15
CDR3aa: CASSMDRGTGNEQFF

j_gene: TRBJ1-1
v_gene: TRBV6-6
len: 14
CDR3aa: CASSYSLGFTEAFF

j_gene: TRBJ2-5
v_gene: TRBV7-9
len: 14
CDR3aa: CASSPGTGYETQYF

j_gene: TRBJ2-7
v_gene: TRBV5-6
len: 12
CDR3aa: CASSWTNYEQYF

j_gene: TRBJ2-7
v_gene: TRBV4-2
len: 16
CDR3aa: CASSQERNGRQNEQYF

j_gene: TRBJ2-6
v_gene: TRBV7-6
len: 16
CDR3aa: CASSTPGQGIPNVLTF

j_gene: TRBJ2-3
v_gene: TRBV27
len: 15
CDR3aa: CASRTVAGGTDTQYF

j_gene: TRBJ1-4
v_gene: TRBV4-3
len: 17
CDR3aa: CASSQEPSTADNEKLFF

j_gene: TRBJ2-1
v_gene: TRBV30
len: 15
CDR3aa: CAWSVETGASNEQFF

j_gene: TRBJ2-3
v_gene: TRBV28
len: 12
CDR3aa: CASSFRRDTQYF

j_gene: TRBJ1-1
v_gene: TRBV15
len: 15
CDR3aa: CATSRDGEGGTEAFF

j_gene: TRBJ2-1
v_gene: TRBV19
len: 14
CDR3aa: CASHRGGLYNEQFF

j_gene: TRBJ2-3
v_gene: TRBV7-9
len: 17
CDR3aa: CASSKQTGTGGTDTQYF

j_gene: TRBJ2-7
v_gene: TRBV24-1
len: 13
CDR3aa: CATSDWTGYEQYF

j_gene: TRBJ1-4
v_gene: TRBV5-1
len: 15
CDR3aa: CASSPGQGVNEKLFF

j_gene: TRBJ2-7
v_gene: TRBV28
len: 14
CDR3aa: CASSSLAPTYEQYF

j_gene: TRBJ1-5
v_gene: TRBV21-1
len: 13
CDR3aa: CASSKDRGQPQHF

j_gene: TRBJ1-1
v_gene: TRBV5-1
len: 14
CDR3aa: CASSLAVMNTEAFF